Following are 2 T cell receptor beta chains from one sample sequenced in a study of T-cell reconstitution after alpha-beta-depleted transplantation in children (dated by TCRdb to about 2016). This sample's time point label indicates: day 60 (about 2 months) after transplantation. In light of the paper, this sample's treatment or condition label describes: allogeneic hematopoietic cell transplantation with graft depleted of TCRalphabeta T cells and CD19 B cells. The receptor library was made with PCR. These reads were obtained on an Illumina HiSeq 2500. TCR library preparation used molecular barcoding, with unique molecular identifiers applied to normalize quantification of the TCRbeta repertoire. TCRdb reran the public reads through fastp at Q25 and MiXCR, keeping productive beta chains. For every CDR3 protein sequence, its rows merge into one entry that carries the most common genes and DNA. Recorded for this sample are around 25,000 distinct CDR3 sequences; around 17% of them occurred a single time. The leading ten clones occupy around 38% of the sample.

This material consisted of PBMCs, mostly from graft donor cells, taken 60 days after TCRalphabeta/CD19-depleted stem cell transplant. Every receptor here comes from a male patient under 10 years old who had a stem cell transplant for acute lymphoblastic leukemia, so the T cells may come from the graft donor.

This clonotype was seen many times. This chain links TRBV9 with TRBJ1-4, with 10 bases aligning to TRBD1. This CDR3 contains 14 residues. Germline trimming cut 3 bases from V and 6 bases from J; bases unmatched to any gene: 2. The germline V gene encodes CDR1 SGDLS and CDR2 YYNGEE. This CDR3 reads CASSAGTGDEKLFF. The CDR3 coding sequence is TGTGCCAGCAGCGCCGGGACAGGGGATGAAAAACTGTTTTTT. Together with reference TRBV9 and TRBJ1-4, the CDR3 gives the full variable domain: DSGVTQTPKHLITATGQRVTLRCSPRSGDLSVYWYQQSLDQGLQFLIQYYNGEERAKGNILERFSAQQFPDLHSELNLSSLELGDSALYFCASSAGTGDEKLFFGSGTQLSVL.

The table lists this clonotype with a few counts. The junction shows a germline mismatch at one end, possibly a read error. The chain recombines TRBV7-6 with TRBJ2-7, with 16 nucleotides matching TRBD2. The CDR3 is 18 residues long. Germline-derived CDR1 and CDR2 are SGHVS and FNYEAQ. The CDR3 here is CASSLGTSGRAQSYEQYF. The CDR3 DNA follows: TGTGCCAGCAGTTTAGGGACTAGCGGGAGGGCTCAGTCCTACGAGCAGTACTTC.